This note documents a single T cell receptor (beta chain) sequence. Its binding antigen is unknown. Nothing much larger sits one base from this clone, and base qualities are not available. The data originate from a study of control samples from healthy donors and cancer patients (dated by TCRdb to about 2020). The library relied on the immunoSEQ multiplex PCR assay. The immuneACCESS repertoire file appears here via TCRdb, limited to in-frame rearrangements. These files lack a portion of the clones; in checked studies, under half of the deficit traces to unresolved V genes, and the cause of the others is not known. Across this sample there are roughly 180,000 clones, with over 85% seen only once. Approximately 4% of the sample is taken by the ten largest. The TCR comes from a woman in her sixties in good health. The sequenced sample consisted of blood.

The CDR3 protein sequence reads: CASSPPGGRSTDTQYF. The DNA reads as follows: TGTGCCAGCAGCCCTCCCGGCGGGAGGAGCACAGATACGCAGTATTTT. The chain is encoded by TRBV11-3 joined to TRBJ2-3, with 8 middle bases fitting TRBD2. The CDR3, from cysteine to phenylalanine, totals 16 residues. The read is trimmed to its CDR3 DNA, 48 bases read in frame from base 1. Via the germline V gene, CDR1 is SGHNT and CDR2 YENEEA. At the junction V is shortened by 5 bases and J by 0 bases; bases outside the gene matches: 7.